A single sample gave rise to the 7 T cell receptor beta chains below, sequenced in a study of cytomegalovirus exposure and HLA in healthy donors (TCRdb year 2017). The library was generated by the immunoSEQ multiplex PCR assay. A mixture of 60 forward primers for TCR Vbeta segments and 13 reverse primers for TCR Jbeta segments was used in the multiplex PCR. The immuneACCESS repertoire file appears here via TCRdb, limited to in-frame rearrangements. These files lack a portion of the clones; in checked studies, under half of the deficit traces to unresolved V genes, and the cause of the others is not known. This sample comprises about 110,000 clones, about 86% of them detected only once. 1.5% to 2% of the sample goes to the ten largest clones. Sequencing was carried out using PBMCs. These receptors were obtained from a man in his forties or fifties in good health and CMV-seronegative.

The chain uses TRBV5-1 and TRBJ1-3, with TRBD1 matching over 7 bases. After removal of 6 bases from V and 10 bases from J, the junction contained 10 bases not matched to a gene. The CDR3 is made up of 13 amino acids. Germline V gene lookup returns CDR1 SGHRS and CDR2 YFSETQ. This chain's CDR3 is CASTPTGRRTIYF. The CDR3 DNA is TGCGCCAGCACCCCGACAGGGAGGAGAACCATATATTTT.

With respect to this clone: One end of the junction does not line up with germline, which may come from a read error. The rearrangement joins TRBV19 to TRBJ2-3, with a possible D match to TRBD2 (5 bases). The CDR3 loop spans 16 amino acids. From germline, CDR1 is LNHDA and CDR2 SQIVND (reference sequence). The CDR3 nucleotides read TGTGCCAGTACTATAGGGATGGGAGTGTTCACAGATACGCAGTATTTT. Protein product: CASTIGMGVFTDTQYF.

The chain couples TRBV30 to TRBJ2-2; D uncertain. Germline CDR1 reads GTSNPN; CDR2 reads SVGIG (reference sequence). The CDR3 consists of 11 residues. V was shortened by 2 bases and J by 6 bases, with 4 bases between the two germline ends. The CDR3 loop reads CAWSQAGELFF. The CDR3 nucleotides are TGTGCCTGGAGTCAGGCCGGGGAGCTGTTTTTT. Full variable domain (missing parts from reference TRBV30 and TRBJ2-2): SQTIHQWPATLVQPVGSPLSLECTVEGTSNPNLYWYRQAAGRGLQLLFYSVGIGQISSEVPQNLSASRPQDRQFILSSKKLLLSDSGFYLCAWSQAGELFFGEGSRLTVL.

This clone was counted only a few times. The chain has TRBV7-2 and TRBJ2-5; 9 bases are a match to TRBD1. This CDR3 has 15 amino acids. Unmatched junction bases numbered 7, after V lost 4 bases and J lost 4 bases. Germline V gene lookup returns CDR1 SGHTA and CDR2 FQGNSA. CDR3 region: CASSSGDRDRETQYF. Here the CDR3 DNA reads TGTGCCAGCAGCTCAGGGGACAGGGACCGAGAGACCCAGTACTTC.

The genes are TRBV30 and TRBJ1-2; a possible D gene is TRBD1 (6 bases). This CDR3 has 14 residues. V lost 3 bases, J lost 4 bases, and 15 bases lay in between. Germline V gene data show CDR1 as GTSNPN and CDR2 as SVGIG (reference sequence). In DNA, the CDR3 is TGTGCCTGGAGCCCGGGGGGCTTCGTCTATGGCTACACCTTC. It specifies CAWSPGGFVYGYTF.

This clone came up once. The chain employs TRBV5-6 and TRBJ2-5; D call uncertain. From germline, CDR1 is SGHDT and CDR2 YYEEEE. CDR3 length: 13 residues. The V gene lost 2 bases and the J gene lost 4 bases, with 9 bases spanning the gap. CDR3 amino acids: CASSLTPRETQYF. The CDR3 DNA is TGTGCCAGCAGCTTAACACCCCGAGAGACCCAGTACTTC. Full variable domain (missing parts from reference TRBV5-6 and TRBJ2-5): DAGVTQSPTHLIKTRGQQVTLRCSPKSGHDTVSWYQQALGQGPQFIFQYYEEEERQRGNFPDRFSGHQFPNYSSELNVNALLLGDSALYLCASSLTPRETQYFGPGTRLLVL.

V is TRBV28 and J is TRBJ1-2; no definite D call. Germline CDR1 and CDR2: MDHEN and SYDVKM. V lost 6 bases and J lost 0, with 17 bases in between. The CDR3 is 16 amino acids. The CDR3 here is CASSDGSKAANYGYTF. The CDR3 coding sequence is TGTGCCAGCAGCGACGGCTCGAAGGCGGCTAACTATGGCTACACCTTC.